One sample yielded the 20 T cell receptor beta chains listed below, sequenced in a study of T-cell reconstitution after alpha-beta-depleted transplantation in children. It was with unique molecular identifiers that the TCRbeta library was prepared. TCRdb independently ran MiXCR on the PCR reads; one entry per CDR3 protein. The sample carries 350,000 to 450,000 distinct CDR3 sequences, roughly 20% recorded once. The source was PBMCs from the stem cell graft donor, collected from the stem cell graft. The source of these receptors is a human donor who donated a stem cell graft to a child with acute myeloid leukemia.

This clonotype occurred a few times. The rearrangement uses TRBV6-5 and TRBJ2-7; a weak D match, TRBD2 (6 bases). Per germline, CDR1 MNHEY and CDR2 SVGAGI. V was trimmed by 0 bases and J by 7 bases, leaving 13 bases between them. This CDR3 is built from 14 residues. CDR3 amino acids: CASSYSSRGREQYF. DNA of the CDR3: TGTGCCAGCAGTTACTCGAGCCGGGGGAGGGAGCAGTACTTC.

This clonotype was seen more than once but under ten times. The chain joins TRBV20-1 to TRBJ2-1, with D perhaps TRBD1 or TRBD2 (5 bases each). The CDR3 runs 12 residues. CDR1 is DFQATT, CDR2 SNEGSKA, per germline (reference sequence). The germline V and J ends were trimmed by 5 bases and 8 bases, with 13 bases remaining between them. This CDR3 reads CSAWDRGDEQFF. The CDR3 bases are TGCAGTGCTTGGGACCGGGGTGATGAGCAGTTCTTC.

The chain combines TRBV5-1 with TRBJ2-7; TRBD2 agrees at 7 bases. V gave up 5 bases and J gave up 3 bases; unmatched junction bases: 8. The germline V gene encodes CDR1 SGHRS and CDR2 YFSETQ. The CDR3 covers 14 residues. The CDR3 loop is CASSSSSGVYEQYF. CDR3 sequence (DNA): TGCGCCAGCAGTTCTTCTAGCGGAGTCTACGAGCAGTACTTC. The whole variable domain, remainder taken from reference TRBV5-1 and TRBJ2-7, is KAGVTQTPRYLIKTRGQQVTLSCSPISGHRSVSWYQQTPGQGLQFLFEYFSETQRNKGNFPGRFSGRQFSNSRSEMNVSTLELGDSALYLCASSSSSGVYEQYFGPGTRLTVT.

The J gene is TRBJ2-7, the V gene TRBV28; TRBD2 matches at 10 bases. Germline V gives CDR1 MDHEN, CDR2 SYDVKM. This CDR3 comprises 15 residues. The V gene end was trimmed by 7 bases and the J gene end by 5 bases; junction bases not matched to a gene: 11. CDR3 region: CASITSGIGSHEQYF. The CDR3 DNA reads TGTGCCAGCATCACTAGCGGGATCGGATCCCACGAGCAGTACTTC.

Only a few counts were recorded for this clonotype. This rearrangement joins TRBV28 to TRBJ2-7; D is perhaps TRBD1 (5 bases). The V and J ends lost 7 bases and 1 base respectively, with 11 bases between them. In germline, CDR1 is MDHEN, CDR2 SYDVKM. This CDR3 contains 13 residues. CDR3 coding DNA: TGTGCCAGCACCGAGGCAGGGTCCTACGAGCAGTACTTC. Protein: CASTEAGSYEQYF.

This clonotype was seen repeatedly, ten times or more. This chain uses TRBV27 with TRBJ2-3; tentative D call: TRBD2 (5 bases). CDR3 length equals 12 residues. Germline CDR1 reads MNHEY; CDR2 reads SMNVEV (reference sequence). V was cut by 5 bases and J by 6 bases, with 9 bases left in between. Written as DNA, the CDR3 is TGTGCCAGCAGTCCGGACTTGGATACGCAGTATTTT. This translates into CASSPDLDTQYF.

The chain carries TRBV12-3 or TRBV12-4 and TRBJ2-1; the D gene is possibly TRBD2 (6 bases). The CDR3 contains 12 residues. V lost 5 bases and J 15 bases, leaving 17 bases between the germline ends. In DNA, the CDR3 is TGTGCCAGCAGTCCCGTTTGGGGGGAAGCGTTCTTC. Its protein is CASSPVWGEAFF.

This clonotype was seen a handful of times. The chain combines TRBV29-1 with TRBJ2-5; D possibly corresponds to TRBD2 (6 bases). Trimming left V 5 bases short and J 1 base short, with 17 bases between. The germline V gene encodes CDR1 SQVTM and CDR2 ANQGSEA. This CDR3 has 15 amino acids. In nucleotides, the CDR3 is TGCAGCGTTCCCGGGGAGGACCATGGCCAAGAGACCCAGTACTTC. Protein: CSVPGEDHGQETQYF.

The rearrangement uses TRBV25-1 and TRBJ2-4; tentatively, D is TRBD2 (6 bases). Germline V gene lookup returns CDR1 MGHDK and CDR2 SYGVNS. Trimming removed 2 bases at V and 6 bases at J, with 17 bases between. This CDR3 region has 16 residues. The DNA for the CDR3 is TGTGCCAGCAGTGAACGTCGCGGGACTGCAGGAAACATTCAGTACTTC. Protein product: CASSERRGTAGNIQYF.

V gene TRBV20-1 combines with J gene TRBJ1-2, with a possible D match to TRBD1 (5 bases). The CDR3 has 16 amino acids. Germline assignment: CDR1 DFQATT and CDR2 SNEGSKA (reference sequence). V gave up 0 bases and J gave up 5 bases, with 19 bases separating them. The CDR3 DNA is TGCAGTGCTAGAGATGGACGGGGGGGTCTTCGGTATGGCTACACCTTC. It translates to CSARDGRGGLRYGYTF.

The V and J genes are TRBV28 and TRBJ2-7; 8 bases fit TRBD1. This CDR3 comprises 15 residues. The V segment lost 4 bases and the J segment 3 bases; nucleotides outside the gene matches: 8. In germline, CDR1 is MDHEN, CDR2 SYDVKM. The DNA for the CDR3 is TGTGCCAGCAGTTCGACAGGGGTTGCTGACTACGAGCAGTACTTC. Encoded protein: CASSSTGVADYEQYF.

This clonotype was detected only a few times. V and J are TRBV5-1 and TRBJ2-2, with 11 bases fitting TRBD2. CDR3 length equals 17 residues. After removal of 1 base from V and 1 base from J, the junction contained 3 bases not matched to a gene. Germline CDR1 reads SGHRS; CDR2 reads YFSETQ. The CDR3 spells CASSLFGTSGNTGELFF. The CDR3 nucleotides read TGCGCCAGCAGCTTGTTCGGGACTAGCGGGAACACCGGGGAGCTGTTTTTT.

This rearrangement joins TRBV7-3 to TRBJ1-1; 8 nucleotides line up with TRBD1. Germline loops: CDR1 SGHTA, CDR2 FQGTGA. This CDR3 spans 15 amino acids. The junction had 6 bases not matched to a gene; V was cut back by 5 bases and J by 1 base. The CDR3 DNA reads as TGTGCCAGCAGCCCCCCGGACAGGGAGAACACTGAAGCTTTCTTT. Translated: CASSPPDRENTEAFF.

The CDR3 protein is CASSFGGAYNEQFF. The CDR3 nucleotides read TGTGCCAGCAGTTTCGGGGGGGCCTACAATGAGCAGTTCTTC. The rearrangement joins TRBV12-3 or TRBV12-4 to TRBJ2-1; TRBD2 matches 8 bases. CDR3 length equals 14 residues. With V trimmed by 3 bases and J by 2 bases, 0 bases remained unmatched.

In this sample, this clonotype turned up a few times. The chain has TRBV24-1 and TRBJ2-1; TRBD2 agrees at 11 bases. The germline V gene encodes CDR1 KGHDR and CDR2 SFDVKD. The CDR3 has 18 residues. The ends lost 2 bases at V and 2 bases at J; junction bases unmatched: 7. The CDR3 DNA reads TGTGCCACCAGTGATTCCTCGGGACTAGCGGTACCCTACAATGAGCAGTTCTTC. It codes for CATSDSSGLAVPYNEQFF.

This clonotype was observed many times. The genes are TRBV12-3 or TRBV12-4 and TRBJ2-7, with TRBD2 identical over 8 bases. CDR3 length: 16 residues. After removal of 6 bases from V and 0 bases from J, the junction contained 10 bases not matched to a gene. The CDR3 protein is CASSPSVLAVSYEQYF. CDR3 coding DNA: TGTGCCAGCAGCCCCTCGGTACTAGCGGTCTCCTACGAGCAGTACTTC.

The V and J genes are TRBV12-3 or TRBV12-4 and TRBJ2-7, with 10 bases fitting TRBD2. CDR3 length: 15 residues. V gave up 7 bases and J gave up 2 bases; unmatched junction bases: 8. The CDR3 DNA reads as TGTGCCAGCACCCCTCTAGCGGGGGCTGCCTACGAGCAGTACTTC. Its protein product is CASTPLAGAAYEQYF.

The chain joins TRBV19 to TRBJ2-6, with no clear D. This CDR3 spans 15 amino acids. Germline V gene lookup returns CDR1 LNHDA and CDR2 SQIVND (reference sequence). Between the trimmed V and J ends, which lost 1 base and 0 bases, there was a span of 4 bases. The CDR3 DNA reads TGTGCCAGTAGTATAGGCAACTCTGGGGCCAACGTCCTGACTTTC. It is translated as CASSIGNSGANVLTF.

This clonotype was seen more than once but under ten times. The chain uses TRBV5-1 and TRBJ2-7; 7 bases line up with TRBD1. V gave up 4 bases and J gave up 2 bases; unmatched junction bases: 6. Looked up from germline, CDR1 is SGHRS and CDR2 is YFSETQ. The CDR3 length is 14 residues. In DNA form, the CDR3 reads TGCGCCAGCAGCACACAGGGGAACGCCTACGAGCAGTACTTC. It translates to CASSTQGNAYEQYF.

This clonotype was recorded a few times. The chain combines TRBV20-1 with TRBJ2-6; D is possibly TRBD1 (6 bases). Germline CDR1 reads DFQATT; CDR2 reads SNEGSKA (reference sequence). The length of the CDR3 is 15 residues. V dropped 5 bases and J dropped 4 bases, with 15 bases sitting between them. The CDR3 coding sequence is TGCAGTGCTCCCACCCCGACAGGAGGGGCCAACGTCCTGACTTTC. It is translated as CSAPTPTGGANVLTF.